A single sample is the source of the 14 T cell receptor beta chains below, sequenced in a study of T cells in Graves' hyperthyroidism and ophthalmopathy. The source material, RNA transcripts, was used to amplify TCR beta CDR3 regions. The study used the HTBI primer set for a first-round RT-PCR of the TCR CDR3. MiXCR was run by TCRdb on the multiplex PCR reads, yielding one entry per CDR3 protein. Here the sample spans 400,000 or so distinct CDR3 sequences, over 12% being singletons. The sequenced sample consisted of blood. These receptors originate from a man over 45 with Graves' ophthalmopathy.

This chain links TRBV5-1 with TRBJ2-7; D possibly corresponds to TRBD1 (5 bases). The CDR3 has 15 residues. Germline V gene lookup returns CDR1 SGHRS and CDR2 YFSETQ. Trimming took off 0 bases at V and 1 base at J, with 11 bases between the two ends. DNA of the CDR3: TGCGCCAGCAGCTTGGGTAGGGGCATTTCCTACGAGCAGTACTTC. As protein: CASSLGRGISYEQYF.

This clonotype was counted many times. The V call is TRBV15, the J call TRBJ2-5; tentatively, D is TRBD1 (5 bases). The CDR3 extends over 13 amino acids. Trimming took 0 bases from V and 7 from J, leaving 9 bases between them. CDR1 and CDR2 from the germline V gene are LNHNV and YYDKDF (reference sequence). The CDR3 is CATSREGRSTQYF. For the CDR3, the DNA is TGTGCCACCAGCAGAGAGGGGCGGTCGACCCAGTACTTC.

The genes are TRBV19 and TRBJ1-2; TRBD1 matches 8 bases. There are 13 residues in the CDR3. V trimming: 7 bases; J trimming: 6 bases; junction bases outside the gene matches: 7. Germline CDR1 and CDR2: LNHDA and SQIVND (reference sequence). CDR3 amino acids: CASTDRGRHGYTF. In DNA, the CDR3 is TGTGCCAGTACCGACAGGGGACGGCATGGCTACACCTTC.

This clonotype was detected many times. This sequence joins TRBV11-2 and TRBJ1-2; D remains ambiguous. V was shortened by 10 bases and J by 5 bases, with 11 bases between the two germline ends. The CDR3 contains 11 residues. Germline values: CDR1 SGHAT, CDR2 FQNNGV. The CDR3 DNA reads TGTGCCACCCGGGCAGCTTATGGCTACACCTTC. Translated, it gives CATRAAYGYTF.

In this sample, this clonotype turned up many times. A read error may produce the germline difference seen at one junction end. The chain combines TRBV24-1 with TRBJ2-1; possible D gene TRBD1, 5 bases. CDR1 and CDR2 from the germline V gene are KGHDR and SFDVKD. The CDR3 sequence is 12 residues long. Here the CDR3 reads CAGTQAYNEQFF. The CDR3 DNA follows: TGCGCCGGCACACAGGCCTACAATGAGCAGTTCTTC.

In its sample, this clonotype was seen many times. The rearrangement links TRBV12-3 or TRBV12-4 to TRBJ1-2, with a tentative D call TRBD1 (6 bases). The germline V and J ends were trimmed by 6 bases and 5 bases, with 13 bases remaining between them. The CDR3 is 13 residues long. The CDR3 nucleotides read TGTGCCAGCAGGATTACAGGGATATATGGCTACACCTTC. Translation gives CASRITGIYGYTF.

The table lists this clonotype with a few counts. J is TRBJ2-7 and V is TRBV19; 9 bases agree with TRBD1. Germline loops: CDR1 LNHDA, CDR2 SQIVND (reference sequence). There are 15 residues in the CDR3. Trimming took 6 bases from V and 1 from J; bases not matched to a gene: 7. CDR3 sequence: CASRESGTGSYEQYF. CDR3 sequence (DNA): TGTGCCAGTAGAGAGTCCGGGACAGGGTCCTACGAGCAGTACTTC. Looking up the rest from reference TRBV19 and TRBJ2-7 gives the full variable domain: DGGITQSPKYLFRKEGQNVTLSCEQNLNHDAMYWYRQDPGQGLRLIYYSQIVNDFQKGDIAEGYSVSREKKESFPLTVTSAQKNPTAFYLCASRESGTGSYEQYFGPGTRLTVT.

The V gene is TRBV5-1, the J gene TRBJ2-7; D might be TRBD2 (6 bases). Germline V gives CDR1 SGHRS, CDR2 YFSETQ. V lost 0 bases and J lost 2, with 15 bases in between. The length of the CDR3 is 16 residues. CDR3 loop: CASSLDPGGTPYEQYF. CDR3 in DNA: TGCGCCAGCAGCTTGGATCCCGGGGGAACCCCCTACGAGCAGTACTTC.

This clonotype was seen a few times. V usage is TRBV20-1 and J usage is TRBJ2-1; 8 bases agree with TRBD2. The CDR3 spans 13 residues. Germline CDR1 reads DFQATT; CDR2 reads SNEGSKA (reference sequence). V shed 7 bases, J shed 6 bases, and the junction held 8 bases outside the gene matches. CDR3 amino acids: CSEAVAGINEQFF. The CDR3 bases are TGCAGTGAGGCGGTAGCGGGAATCAATGAGCAGTTCTTC.

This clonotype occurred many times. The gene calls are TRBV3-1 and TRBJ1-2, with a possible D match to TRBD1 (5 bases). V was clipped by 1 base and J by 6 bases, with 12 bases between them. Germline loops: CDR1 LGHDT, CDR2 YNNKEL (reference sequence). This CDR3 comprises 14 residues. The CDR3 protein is CASSQAAGINGYTF. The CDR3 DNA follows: TGTGCCAGCAGCCAAGCGGCAGGGATTAATGGCTACACCTTC.

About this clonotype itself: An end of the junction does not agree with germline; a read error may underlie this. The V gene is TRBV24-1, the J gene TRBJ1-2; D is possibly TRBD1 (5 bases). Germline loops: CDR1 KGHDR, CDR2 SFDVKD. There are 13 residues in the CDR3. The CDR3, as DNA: TGTGCCGCCAGTGATTCAGGGATTTATGGCTACACCTTC. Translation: CAASDSGIYGYTF.

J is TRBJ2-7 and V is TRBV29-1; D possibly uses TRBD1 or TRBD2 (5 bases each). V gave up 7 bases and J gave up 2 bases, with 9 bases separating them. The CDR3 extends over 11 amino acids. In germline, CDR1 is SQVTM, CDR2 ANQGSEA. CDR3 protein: CSGGEAYEQYF. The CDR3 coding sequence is TGCAGCGGAGGGGAAGCCTACGAGCAGTACTTC.

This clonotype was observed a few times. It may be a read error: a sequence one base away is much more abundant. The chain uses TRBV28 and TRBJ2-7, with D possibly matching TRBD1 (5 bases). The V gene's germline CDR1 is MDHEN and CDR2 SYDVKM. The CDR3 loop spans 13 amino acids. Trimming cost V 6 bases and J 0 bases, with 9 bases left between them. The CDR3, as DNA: TGTGCCAGCAGAGTGACAGCCTCCTACGAGCAGTACTTC. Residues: CASRVTASYEQYF.

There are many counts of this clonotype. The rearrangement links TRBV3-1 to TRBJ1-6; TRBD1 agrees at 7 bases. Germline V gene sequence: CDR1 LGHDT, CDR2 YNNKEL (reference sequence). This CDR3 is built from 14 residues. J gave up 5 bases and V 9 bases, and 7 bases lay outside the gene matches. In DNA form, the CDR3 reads TGTGCCAGTACCCCGGGACAGCATAATTCACCCCTCCACTTT. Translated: CASTPGQHNSPLHF.